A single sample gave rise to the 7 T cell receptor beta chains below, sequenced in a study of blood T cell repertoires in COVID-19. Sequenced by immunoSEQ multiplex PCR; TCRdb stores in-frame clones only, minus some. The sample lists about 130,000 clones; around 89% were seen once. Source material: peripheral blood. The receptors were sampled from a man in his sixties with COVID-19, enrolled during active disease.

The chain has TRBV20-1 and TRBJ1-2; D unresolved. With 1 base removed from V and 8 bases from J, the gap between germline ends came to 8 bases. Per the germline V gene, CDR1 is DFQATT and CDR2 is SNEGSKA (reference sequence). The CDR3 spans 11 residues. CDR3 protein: CSARVGEGYTF. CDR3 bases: TGCAGTGCTAGAGTCGGGGAAGGCTACACCTTC.

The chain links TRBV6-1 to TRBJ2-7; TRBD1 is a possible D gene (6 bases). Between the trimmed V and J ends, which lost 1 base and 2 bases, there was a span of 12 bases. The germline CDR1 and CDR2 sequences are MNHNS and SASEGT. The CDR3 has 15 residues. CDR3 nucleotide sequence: TGTGCCAGCAGTGAAGAGGCGACAGGCCCCTACGAGCAGTACTTC. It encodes CASSEEATGPYEQYF.

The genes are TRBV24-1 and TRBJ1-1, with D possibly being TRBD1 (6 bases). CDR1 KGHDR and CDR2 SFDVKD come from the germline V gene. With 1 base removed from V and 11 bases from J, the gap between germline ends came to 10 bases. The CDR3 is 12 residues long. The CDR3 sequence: CATSDFKGEAFF. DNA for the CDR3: TGTGCCACCAGTGATTTTAAGGGGGAGGCTTTCTTT.

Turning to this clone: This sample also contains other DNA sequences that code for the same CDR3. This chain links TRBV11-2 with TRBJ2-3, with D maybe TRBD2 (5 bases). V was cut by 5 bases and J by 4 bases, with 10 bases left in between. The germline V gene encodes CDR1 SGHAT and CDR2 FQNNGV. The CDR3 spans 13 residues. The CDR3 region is CASSLAGPDTQYF. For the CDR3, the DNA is TGTGCCAGCAGCCTGGCGGGCCCAGATACGCAGTATTTT.

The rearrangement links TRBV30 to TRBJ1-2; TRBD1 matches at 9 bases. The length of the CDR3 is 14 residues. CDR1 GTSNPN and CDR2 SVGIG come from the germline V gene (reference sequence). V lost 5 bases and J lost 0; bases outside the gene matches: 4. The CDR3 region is CAWGTGPANYGYTF. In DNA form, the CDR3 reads TGTGCCTGGGGGACAGGGCCTGCTAACTATGGCTACACCTTC.

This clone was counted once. CDR3 in amino acids: CASSLGQRNTGELFF. The CDR3 DNA follows: TGTGCCAGCAGCCTAGGACAGAGGAACACCGGGGAGCTGTTTTTT. The chain has TRBV5-4 and TRBJ2-2; TRBD1 might be the D (6 bases). V was pared by 4 bases and J by 1 base, with 11 bases between. CDR3 size: 15 residues. From germline, CDR1 is SGHNT and CDR2 YYREEE (reference sequence).

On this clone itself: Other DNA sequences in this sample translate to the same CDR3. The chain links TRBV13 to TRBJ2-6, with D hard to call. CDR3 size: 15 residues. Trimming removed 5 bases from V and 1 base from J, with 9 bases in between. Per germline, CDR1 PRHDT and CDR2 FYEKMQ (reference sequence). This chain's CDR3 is CASSPRSSGANVLTF. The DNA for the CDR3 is TGTGCCAGCAGCCCCCGGAGTTCTGGGGCCAACGTCCTGACTTTC.